This T cell receptor (beta chain) was retrieved from a study of somatic mutations in cytotoxic T cells in rheumatoid arthritis. Trimming cost V 6 bases and J 6 bases, with 12 bases left between them. CDR1 MNHEY and CDR2 SMNVEV come from the germline V gene (reference sequence). CDR3 size: 12 residues. This table comes from immunoSEQ multiplex PCR, and its TCRdb copy is limited to in-frame clones, with some not included. Of over 10,000 clones in the sample, around 83% were seen once. The chain recombines TRBV27 with TRBJ2-7, with D uncertain. The clonotype comes from a woman in her fifties or sixties in good health. Sequencing input: CD8+ T cells sorted from blood. The CDR3 reads CASSPTRGEQYF. Written as DNA, the CDR3 is TGTGCCAGCAGCCCGACCCGCGGCGAGCAGTACTTC.